This T cell receptor beta chain was identified during a study of post-analysis software for immune sequencing data. Overall study context: Relapsing-remitting, secondary progressive and progressive-relapsing forms of multiple sclerosis all featured among disease courses.

Prepared TCR beta cDNA libraries contained unique molecular identifiers. Roughly 490,000 cDNA molecules came from around 1 to 9.1 million T cells. One entry per CDR3 protein, called by TCRdb with MiXCR from the PCR reads. This table holds 820,000 or so distinct CDR3 sequences, approximately 53% found once. This clonotype was detected once. Its specificity is not known. A read error may produce the germline difference seen at one junction end. Germline assignment: CDR1 SGHRS and CDR2 YFSETQ. The CDR3 consists of 13 residues. Whole-study results and caveats: Relative to controls, patients had a few TRBV segments at higher frequency, with TRBV5-6, TRBV5-1 and TRBV20-1 among these. Significantly lower normalized Chao1 diversity was seen in multiple sclerosis patients than in controls.

Specimen: blood. This sequence originates from a girl aged 5-17 years with multiple sclerosis. V usage is TRBV5-1 and J usage is TRBJ2-2, with D possibly called TRBD1 or TRBD2 (5 bases each). In DNA form, the CDR3 reads TGCGCCAGCAGCCAAGGGGACCGAAATGAGCAGTTTTTT. Protein: CASSQGDRNEQFF.